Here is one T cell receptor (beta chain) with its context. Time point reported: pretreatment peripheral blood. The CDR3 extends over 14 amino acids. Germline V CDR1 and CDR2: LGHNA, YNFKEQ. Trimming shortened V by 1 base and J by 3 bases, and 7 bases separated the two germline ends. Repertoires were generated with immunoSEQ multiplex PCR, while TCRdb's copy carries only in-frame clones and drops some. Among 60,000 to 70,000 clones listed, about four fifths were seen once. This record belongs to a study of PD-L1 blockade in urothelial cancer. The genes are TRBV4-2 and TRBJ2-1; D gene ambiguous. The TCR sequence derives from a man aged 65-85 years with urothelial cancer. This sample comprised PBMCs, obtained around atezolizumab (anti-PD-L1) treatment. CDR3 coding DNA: TGTGCCAGCAGCCAAGGGTTTAGCTACAATGAGCAGTTCTTC. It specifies CASSQGFSYNEQFF.